This entry describes one T cell receptor (beta chain). Patients in Seattle were enrolled during active infection, then followed longitudinally. Clones were read by immunoSEQ multiplex PCR, and TCRdb kept only the in-frame ones, dropping some. Here the sample spans about 310,000 clones, nearly 90% being singletons. This entry belongs to a study of blood T cell repertoires in COVID-19. For the study at large: PBMCs, B-cell-depleted T cells, or T cells were the source of the cDNA or gDNA that made up the material.

CDR1 is SGHNT and CDR2 is YYREEE in the germline V gene (reference sequence). Trimming shortened V by 2 bases and J by 1 base, and 12 bases separated the two germline ends. The CDR3 sequence is 15 residues long. The specimen was peripheral blood. The origin of this receptor is a woman between 40 and 55 years old with COVID-19, enrolled during active disease. V is TRBV5-4 and J is TRBJ1-1; no clear D gene. CDR3 amino acids: CASSLVLGQNTEAFF. The CDR3 DNA is TGTGCCAGCAGCTTAGTTCTTGGGCAGAACACTGAAGCTTTCTTT.